The clone carrying this TCR beta chain counts as medium-sized (0.01 to 0.1%). In the original workflow: Nucleated cell number was recorded as an estimate derived from reference gene primer amplification. Only in-frame clones appear in the TCRdb table, and some are missing; sequencing was by immunoSEQ multiplex PCR. V and J calls plus clone size are reproduced from that table; the DNA served to infer D and trimming. The table lists about 190,000 clones, about four fifths of them singletons. The record originates from a study of blood T cell repertoires in COVID-19. Across the whole study: Some COVID-19 samples were acute and others convalescent; all came from the United States, Italy and Spain. Sample material is recorded as cDNA or gDNA derived from T cells, B-cell-depleted T cells, or PBMCs.

V lost 3 bases, J lost 5 bases, and 10 bases lay in between. The CDR3 has 13 residues. Looked up from germline, CDR1 is MNHEY and CDR2 is SMNVEV (reference sequence). The genes are TRBV27 and TRBJ1-1; no definite D call. Sample: peripheral blood. The sequence was collected from a man aged 60-69 years with acute or convalescent COVID-19. CDR3 amino acids: CASSLRTVTEAFF. DNA of the CDR3: TGTGCCAGCAGTTTGCGGACTGTTACTGAAGCTTTCTTT.